The clone carrying this TCR beta chain has a handful of counts. Antigen unknown. CDR1 is SSHAT, CDR2 FNYEAQ, per germline (reference sequence). CDR3 length: 15 amino acids. Losses at the gene ends were 5 bases for V and 0 bases for J; bases not matched to a gene: 5. TCRdb re-called the 5' RACE reads through MiXCR, storing one row per CDR3 protein. Of around 60,000 distinct CDR3 sequences listed, 9% to 9.5% are singletons. These data originate in a study of T-cell memory formation after mild COVID-19. Across the study: Largely donor-specific sequence clusters came from two donors.

General study points: CM and EM subsets held most contracting CD4+ clones; EMRA held CD8+ ones.

The sample taken for sequencing was PBMCs or a T cell subset sorted from them (not recorded which). This clonotype was sampled from a man aged 18 to 29 who had mild COVID-19 (a few samples of this study predate the infection). Cell type and time point are not known. The chain has TRBV7-7 and TRBJ2-3; the match to TRBD1 covers 7 bases. CDR3 sequence: CASSPTGFSTDTQYF. The CDR3, as DNA: TGTGCCAGCAGCCCGACAGGGTTCAGCACAGATACGCAGTATTTT.